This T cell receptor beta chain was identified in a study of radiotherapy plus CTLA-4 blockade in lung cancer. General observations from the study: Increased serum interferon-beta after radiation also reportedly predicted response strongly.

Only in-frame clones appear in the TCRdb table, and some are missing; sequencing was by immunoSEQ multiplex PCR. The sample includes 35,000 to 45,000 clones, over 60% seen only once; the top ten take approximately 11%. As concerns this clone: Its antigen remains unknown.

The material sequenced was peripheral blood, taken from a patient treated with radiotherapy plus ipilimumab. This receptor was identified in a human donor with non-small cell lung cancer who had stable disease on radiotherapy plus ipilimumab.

The chain's CDR3 is CASSLSPGSEKLFF. Written as DNA, the CDR3 is TGTGCCAGCAGCTTGTCTCCCGGGAGTGAAAAACTGTTTTTT. The chain is built from TRBV7-2 and TRBJ1-4; D not resolved. From germline, CDR1 is SGHTA and CDR2 FQGNSA. V lost 3 bases and J lost 7, with 12 bases in between. This CDR3 comprises 14 residues. Using reference TRBV7-2 and TRBJ1-4 for the parts outside the CDR3, the full variable domain is GAGVSQSPSNKVTEKGKDVELRCDPISGHTALYWYRQSLGQGLEFLIYFQGNSAPDKSGLPSDRFSAERTGGSVSTLTIQRTQQEDSAVYLCASSLSPGSEKLFFGSGTQLSVL.